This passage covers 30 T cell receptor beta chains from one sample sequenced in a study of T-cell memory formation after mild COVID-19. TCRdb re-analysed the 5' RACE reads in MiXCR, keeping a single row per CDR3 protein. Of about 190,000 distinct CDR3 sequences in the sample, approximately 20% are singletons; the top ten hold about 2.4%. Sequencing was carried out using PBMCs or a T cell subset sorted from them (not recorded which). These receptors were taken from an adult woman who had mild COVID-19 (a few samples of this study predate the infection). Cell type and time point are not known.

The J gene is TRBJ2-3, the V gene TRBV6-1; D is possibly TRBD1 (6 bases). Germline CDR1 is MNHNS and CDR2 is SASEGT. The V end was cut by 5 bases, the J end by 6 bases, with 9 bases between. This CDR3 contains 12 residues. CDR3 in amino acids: CASSSQGDTQYF. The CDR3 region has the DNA TGTGCCAGCAGTTCCCAGGGGGATACGCAGTATTTT.

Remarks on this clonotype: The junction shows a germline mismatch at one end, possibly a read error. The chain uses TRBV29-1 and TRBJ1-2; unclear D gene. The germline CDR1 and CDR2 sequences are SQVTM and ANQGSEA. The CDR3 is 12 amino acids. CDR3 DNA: TGCAGCGTTGATGACCGTCGCTATGGCTACGCCTTC. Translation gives CSVDDRRYGYAF.

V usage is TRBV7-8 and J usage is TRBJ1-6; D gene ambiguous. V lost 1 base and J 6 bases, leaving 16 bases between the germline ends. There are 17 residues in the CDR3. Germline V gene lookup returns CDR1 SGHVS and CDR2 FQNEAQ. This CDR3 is CASSLGTFSAANSPLHF. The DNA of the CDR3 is TGTGCCAGCAGCTTAGGGACGTTCTCGGCGGCTAATTCACCCCTCCACTTT. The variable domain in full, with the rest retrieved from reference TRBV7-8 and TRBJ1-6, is GAGVSQSPRYKVAKRGQDVALRCDPISGHVSLFWYQQALGQGPEFLTYFQNEAQLDKSGLPSDRFFAERPEGSVSTLKIQRTQQEDSAVYLCASSLGTFSAANSPLHFGNGTRLTVT.

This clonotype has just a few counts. CDR3 coding DNA: TGCGCCAGCAGCCCTTCCCCCCCGGGGACCAGCACAGATACGCAGTATTTT. It is translated as CASSPSPPGTSTDTQYF. The rearrangement uses TRBV4-3 and TRBJ2-3; D assignment may be TRBD1 or TRBD2 (5 bases each). In germline, CDR1 is LGHNA, CDR2 YSLEER. The CDR3 runs to 17 residues. The V end was cut by 4 bases, the J end by 0 bases, with 17 bases between.

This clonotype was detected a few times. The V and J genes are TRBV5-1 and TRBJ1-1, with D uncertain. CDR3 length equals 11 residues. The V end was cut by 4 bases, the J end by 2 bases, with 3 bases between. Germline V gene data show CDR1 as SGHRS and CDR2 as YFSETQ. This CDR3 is CASSANTEAFF. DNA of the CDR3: TGCGCCAGCAGCGCCAACACTGAAGCTTTCTTT.

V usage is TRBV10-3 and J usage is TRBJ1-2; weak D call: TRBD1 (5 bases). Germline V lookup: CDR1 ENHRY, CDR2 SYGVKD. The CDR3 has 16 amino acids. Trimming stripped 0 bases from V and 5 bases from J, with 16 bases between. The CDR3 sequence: CAISESIFRGNYGYTF. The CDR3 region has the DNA TGTGCCATCAGTGAGTCGATATTTCGGGGGAATTATGGCTACACCTTC.

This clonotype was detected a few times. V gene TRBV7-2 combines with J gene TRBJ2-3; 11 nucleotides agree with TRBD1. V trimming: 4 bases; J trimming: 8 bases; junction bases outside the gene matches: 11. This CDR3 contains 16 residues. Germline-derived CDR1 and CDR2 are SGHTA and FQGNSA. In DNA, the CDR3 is TGTGCCAGCAGCTCAAAGTCCGGGACAGGGGGAGTTACGCAGTATTTT. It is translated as CASSSKSGTGGVTQYF.

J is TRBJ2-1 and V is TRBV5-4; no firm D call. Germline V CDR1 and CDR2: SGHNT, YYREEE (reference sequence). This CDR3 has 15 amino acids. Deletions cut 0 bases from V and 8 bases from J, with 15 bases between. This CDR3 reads CASSLAGLSSDEQFF. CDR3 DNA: TGTGCCAGCAGCTTGGCGGGCCTCAGCAGCGATGAGCAGTTCTTC.

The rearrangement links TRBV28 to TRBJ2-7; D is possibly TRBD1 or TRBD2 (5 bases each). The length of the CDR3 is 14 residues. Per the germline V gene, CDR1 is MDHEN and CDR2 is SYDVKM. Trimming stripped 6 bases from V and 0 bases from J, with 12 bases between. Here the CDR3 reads CASSGTGSSYEQYF. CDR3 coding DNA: TGTGCCAGCAGCGGGACCGGTAGCTCCTACGAGCAGTACTTC.

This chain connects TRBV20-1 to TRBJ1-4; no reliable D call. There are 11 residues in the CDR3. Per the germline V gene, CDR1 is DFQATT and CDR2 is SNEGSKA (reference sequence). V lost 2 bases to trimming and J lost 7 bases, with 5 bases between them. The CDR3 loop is CSARHREKLFF. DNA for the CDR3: TGCAGTGCTAGACACCGTGAAAAACTGTTTTTT.

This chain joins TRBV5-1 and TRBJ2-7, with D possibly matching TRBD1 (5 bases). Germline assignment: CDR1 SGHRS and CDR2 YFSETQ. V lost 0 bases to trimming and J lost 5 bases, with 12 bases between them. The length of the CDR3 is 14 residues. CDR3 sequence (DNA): TGCGCCAGCAGCTTGGCTCAGGGAATCGACGAGCAGTACTTC. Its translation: CASSLAQGIDEQYF. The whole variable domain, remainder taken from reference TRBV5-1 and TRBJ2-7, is KAGVTQTPRYLIKTRGQQVTLSCSPISGHRSVSWYQQTPGQGLQFLFEYFSETQRNKGNFPGRFSGRQFSNSRSEMNVSTLELGDSALYLCASSLAQGIDEQYFGPGTRLTVT.

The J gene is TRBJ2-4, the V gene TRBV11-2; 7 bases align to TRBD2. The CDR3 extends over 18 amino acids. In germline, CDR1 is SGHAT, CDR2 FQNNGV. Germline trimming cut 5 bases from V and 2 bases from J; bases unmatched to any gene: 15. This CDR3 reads CASSPGGLPVGTKNIQYF. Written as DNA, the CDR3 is TGTGCCAGCAGCCCCGGGGGACTACCTGTAGGGACCAAAAACATTCAGTACTTC.

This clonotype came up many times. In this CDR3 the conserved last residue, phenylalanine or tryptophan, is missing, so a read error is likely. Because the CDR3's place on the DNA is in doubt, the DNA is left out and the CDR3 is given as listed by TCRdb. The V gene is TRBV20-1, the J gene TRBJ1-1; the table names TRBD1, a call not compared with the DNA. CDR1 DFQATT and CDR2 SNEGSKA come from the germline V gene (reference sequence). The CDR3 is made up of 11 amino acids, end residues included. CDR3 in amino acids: CSASVGNRVTV.

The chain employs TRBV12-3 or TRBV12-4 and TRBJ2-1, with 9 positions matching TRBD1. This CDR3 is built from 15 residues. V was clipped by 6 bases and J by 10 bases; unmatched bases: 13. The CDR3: CASSVWGTGTLEQFF. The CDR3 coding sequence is TGTGCCAGCAGCGTCTGGGGGACAGGGACTTTAGAGCAGTTCTTC.

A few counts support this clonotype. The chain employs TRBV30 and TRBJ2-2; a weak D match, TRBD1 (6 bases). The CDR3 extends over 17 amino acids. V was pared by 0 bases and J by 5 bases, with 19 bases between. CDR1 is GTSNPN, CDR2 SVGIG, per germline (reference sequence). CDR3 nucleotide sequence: TGTGCCTGGAGTGTAGTCAGACAGGCCTGGAGGACCGGGGAGCTGTTTTTT. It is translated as CAWSVVRQAWRTGELFF.

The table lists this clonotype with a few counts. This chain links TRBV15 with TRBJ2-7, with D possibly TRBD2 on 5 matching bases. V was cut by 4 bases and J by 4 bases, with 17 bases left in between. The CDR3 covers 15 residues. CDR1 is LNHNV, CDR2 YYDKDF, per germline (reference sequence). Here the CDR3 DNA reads TGTGCCACCAGCAAGGGAGTTCTGGATCGATACGAGCAGTACTTC. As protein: CATSKGVLDRYEQYF. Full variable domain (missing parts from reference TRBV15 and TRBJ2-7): DAMVIQNPRYQVTQFGKPVTLSCSQTLNHNVMYWYQQKSSQAPKLLFHYYDKDFNNEADTPDNFQSRRPNTSFCFLDIRSPGLGDTAMYLCATSKGVLDRYEQYFGPGTRLTVT.

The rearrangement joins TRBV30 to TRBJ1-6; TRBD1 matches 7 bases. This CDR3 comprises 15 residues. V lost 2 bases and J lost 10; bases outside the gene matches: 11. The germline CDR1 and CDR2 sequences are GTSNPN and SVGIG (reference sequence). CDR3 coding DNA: TGTGCCTGGAGTTTGTACGGGACAGTCGGCTCACCCCTCCACTTT. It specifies CAWSLYGTVGSPLHF.

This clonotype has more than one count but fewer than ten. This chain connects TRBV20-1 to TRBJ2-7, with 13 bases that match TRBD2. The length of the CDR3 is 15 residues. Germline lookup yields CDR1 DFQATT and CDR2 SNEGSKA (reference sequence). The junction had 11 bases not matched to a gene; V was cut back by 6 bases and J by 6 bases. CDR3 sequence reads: CSASLAGGPRAEQYF. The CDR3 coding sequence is TGCAGTGCATCACTAGCGGGAGGGCCTAGGGCCGAGCAGTACTTC.

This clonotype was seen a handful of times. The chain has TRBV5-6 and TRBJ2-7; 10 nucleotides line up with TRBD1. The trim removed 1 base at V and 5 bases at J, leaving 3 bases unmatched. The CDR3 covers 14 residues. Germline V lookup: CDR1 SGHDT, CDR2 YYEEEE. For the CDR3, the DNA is TGTGCCAGCAGCTTGACGGGACAGGGGAACGAGCAGTACTTC. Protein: CASSLTGQGNEQYF. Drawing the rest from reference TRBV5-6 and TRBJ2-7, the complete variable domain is DAGVTQSPTHLIKTRGQQVTLRCSPKSGHDTVSWYQQALGQGPQFIFQYYEEEERQRGNFPDRFSGHQFPNYSSELNVNALLLGDSALYLCASSLTGQGNEQYFGPGTRLTVT.

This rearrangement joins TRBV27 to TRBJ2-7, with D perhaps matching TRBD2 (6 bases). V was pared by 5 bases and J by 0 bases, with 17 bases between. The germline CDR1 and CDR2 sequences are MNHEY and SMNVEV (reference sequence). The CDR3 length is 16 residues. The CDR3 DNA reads TGTGCCAGCAGTCCCAATTATGGAGGGAGCTCCTACGAGCAGTACTTC. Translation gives CASSPNYGGSSYEQYF.

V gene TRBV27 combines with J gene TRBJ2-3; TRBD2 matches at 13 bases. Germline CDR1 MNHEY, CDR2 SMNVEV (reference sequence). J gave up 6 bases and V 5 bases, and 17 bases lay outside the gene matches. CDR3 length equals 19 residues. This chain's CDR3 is CASSKTRTSGGSHSDTQYF. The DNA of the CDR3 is TGTGCCAGCAGTAAGACGAGGACTAGCGGGGGCTCACATAGCGATACGCAGTATTTT.

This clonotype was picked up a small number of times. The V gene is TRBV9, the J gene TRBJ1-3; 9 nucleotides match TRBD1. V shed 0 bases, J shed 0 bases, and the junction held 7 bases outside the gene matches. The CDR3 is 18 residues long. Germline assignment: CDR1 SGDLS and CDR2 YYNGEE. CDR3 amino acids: CASSVAPPGQGSGNTIYF. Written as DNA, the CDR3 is TGTGCCAGCAGCGTAGCTCCCCCGGGACAGGGCTCTGGAAACACCATATATTTT.

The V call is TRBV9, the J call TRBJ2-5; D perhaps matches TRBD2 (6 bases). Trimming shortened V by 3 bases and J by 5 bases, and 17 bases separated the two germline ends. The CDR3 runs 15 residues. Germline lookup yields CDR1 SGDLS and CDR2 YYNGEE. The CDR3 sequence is CASSATGTGRETQYF. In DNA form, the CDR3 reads TGTGCCAGCAGCGCTACCGGGACTGGGAGGGAGACCCAGTACTTC.

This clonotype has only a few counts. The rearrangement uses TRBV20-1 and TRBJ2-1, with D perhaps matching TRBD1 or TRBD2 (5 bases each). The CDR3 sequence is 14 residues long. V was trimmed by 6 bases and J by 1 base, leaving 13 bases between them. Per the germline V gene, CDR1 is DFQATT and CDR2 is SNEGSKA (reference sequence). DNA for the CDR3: TGCAGTGCAGGGGACCTTCAATCCTACAATGAGCAGTTCTTC. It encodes CSAGDLQSYNEQFF.

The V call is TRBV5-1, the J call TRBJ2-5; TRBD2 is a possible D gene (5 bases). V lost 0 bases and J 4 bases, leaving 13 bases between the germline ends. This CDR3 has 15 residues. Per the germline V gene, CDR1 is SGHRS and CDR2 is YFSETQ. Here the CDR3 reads CASSLVVGVRETQYF. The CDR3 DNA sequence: TGCGCCAGCAGCTTGGTTGTGGGAGTTCGAGAGACCCAGTACTTC.

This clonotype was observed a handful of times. The CDR3: CAISEWGGANEQYF. The CDR3 nucleotides are TGTGCCATCAGTGAGTGGGGCGGGGCCAACGAGCAGTACTTC. This sequence joins TRBV10-3 and TRBJ2-7, with D maybe TRBD2 (6 bases). This CDR3 is 14 amino acids long. The germline CDR1 and CDR2 sequences are ENHRY and SYGVKD. With 1 base removed from V and 5 bases from J, the gap between germline ends came to 12 bases.

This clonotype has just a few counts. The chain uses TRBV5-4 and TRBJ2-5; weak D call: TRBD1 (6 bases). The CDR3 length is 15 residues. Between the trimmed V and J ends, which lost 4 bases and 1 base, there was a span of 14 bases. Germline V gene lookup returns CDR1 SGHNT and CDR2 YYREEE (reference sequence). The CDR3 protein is CASSLGPDSQETQYF. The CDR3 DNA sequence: TGTGCCAGCAGCCTTGGCCCGGACAGCCAAGAGACCCAGTACTTC.

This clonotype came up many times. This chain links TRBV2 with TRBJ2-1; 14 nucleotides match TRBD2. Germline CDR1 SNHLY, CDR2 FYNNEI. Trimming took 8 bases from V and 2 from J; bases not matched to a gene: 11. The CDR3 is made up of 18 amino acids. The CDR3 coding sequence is TGTGCCAGCGATCTGGGACTAGCGGGAGTCGGCGCCTACAATGAGCAGTTCTTC. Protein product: CASDLGLAGVGAYNEQFF.

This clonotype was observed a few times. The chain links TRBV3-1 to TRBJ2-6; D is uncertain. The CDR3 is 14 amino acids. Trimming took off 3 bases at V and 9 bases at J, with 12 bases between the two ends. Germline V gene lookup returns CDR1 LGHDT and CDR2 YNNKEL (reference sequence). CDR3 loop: CASSQGGVNNVLTF. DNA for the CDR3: TGTGCCAGCAGCCAGGGTGGCGTCAACAACGTCCTGACTTTC. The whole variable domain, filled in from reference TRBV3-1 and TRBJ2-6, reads DTAVSQTPKYLVTQMGNDKSIKCEQNLGHDTMYWYKQDSKKFLKIMFSYNNKELIINETVPNRFSPKSPDKAHLNLHINSLELGDSAVYFCASSQGGVNNVLTFGAGSRLTVL.

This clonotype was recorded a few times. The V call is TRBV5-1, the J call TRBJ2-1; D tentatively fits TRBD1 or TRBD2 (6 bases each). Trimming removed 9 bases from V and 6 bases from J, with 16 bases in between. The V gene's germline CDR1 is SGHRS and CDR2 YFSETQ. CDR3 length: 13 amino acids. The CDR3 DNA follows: TGCGCCACCCACGGTGGGGGGCCCAATGAGCAGTTCTTC. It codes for CATHGGGPNEQFF.